Each of the 28 T cell receptor beta chains below was sequenced from the same sample in a study of shared clonotypes between healthy human individuals. The method was immunoSEQ multiplex PCR; TCRdb's version includes in-frame clones alone and lacks a portion of them. Of 1.4 million or so clones listed, about 98.5% are singletons. Sequenced: naive CD4+ T cells sorted from blood. Described subset: CD45RA+ positively selected. These receptors were obtained from a man between 25 and 39 years old in good health.

The V call is TRBV5-1, the J call TRBJ1-1; D may be TRBD1 (5 bases). V lost 4 bases, J lost 4 bases, and 20 bases lay in between. The CDR3 extends over 16 amino acids. The V gene's germline CDR1 is SGHRS and CDR2 YFSETQ. CDR3 sequence reads: CASSLTVGTGVTEAFF. The CDR3 bases are TGCGCCAGCAGCCTCACAGTGGGGACTGGGGTCACTGAAGCTTTCTTT.

The genes are TRBV5-1 and TRBJ1-1, with D unclear. CDR3 length: 11 amino acids. Germline CDR1 and CDR2: SGHRS and YFSETQ. V gave up 6 bases and J gave up 1 base, with 4 bases separating them. CDR3 in DNA: TGCGCCAGCATTCAGAACACTGAAGCTTTCTTT. It yields the protein CASIQNTEAFF.

The chain employs TRBV25-1 and TRBJ2-1; TRBD1 aligns across 9 bases. Germline values: CDR1 MGHDK, CDR2 SYGVNS. The ends lost 4 bases at V and 4 bases at J; junction bases unmatched: 8. The CDR3 spans 16 residues. This CDR3 is CASSGQGQGGYNEQFF. DNA of the CDR3: TGTGCCAGCAGTGGGCAGGGACAGGGTGGTTACAATGAGCAGTTCTTC.

This chain connects TRBV11-3 to TRBJ2-1; D might be TRBD1 or TRBD2, each matching 5 bases. The CDR3 has 14 residues. The ends were cut back, 5 bases at V and 7 bases at J, with 15 bases in the middle. Germline-derived CDR1 and CDR2 are SGHNT and YENEEA. The CDR3 protein is CASSPRDDLNEQFF. Written as DNA, the CDR3 is TGTGCCAGCAGCCCCCGGGACGACTTAAATGAGCAGTTCTTC.

The chain joins TRBV6-6 to TRBJ1-1; unclear D gene. Germline CDR1 MNHNY, CDR2 SVGAGI (reference sequence). V gave up 11 bases and J gave up 1 base, with 14 bases separating them. The CDR3 is 13 amino acids. CDR3 in DNA: TGTGCCTCCAGCCCGCCAGCGAACACTGAAGCTTTCTTT. It specifies CASSPPANTEAFF.

The V gene is TRBV7-2, the J gene TRBJ2-7, with no clear D. Germline assignment: CDR1 SGHTA and CDR2 FQGNSA. V shed 6 bases and J shed 0 bases, with 9 bases lying between them. The CDR3 sequence is 13 residues long. The DNA of the CDR3 is TGTGCCAGCAGTGACCGGCACTCCTACGAGCAGTACTTC. Its protein product is CASSDRHSYEQYF.

The CDR3 reads CASSADSGNQPQHF. CDR3 DNA: TGTGCCAGCAGCGCCGACAGCGGAAATCAGCCCCAGCATTTT. The chain is built from TRBV2 and TRBJ1-5; the D gene is possibly TRBD1 (5 bases). Per the germline V gene, CDR1 is SNHLY and CDR2 is FYNNEI. V lost 6 bases, J lost 4 bases, and 13 bases lay in between. The CDR3 length is 14 residues.

This clone was recorded only once. The chain recombines TRBV7-2 with TRBJ1-2, with TRBD1 as a possible D gene (5 bases). Germline CDR1 SGHTA, CDR2 FQGNSA. The V gene lost 2 bases and the J gene lost 5 bases, with 15 bases spanning the gap. The CDR3 is 15 amino acids. The CDR3 sequence: CASSLRQPGRYGYTF. CDR3 DNA: TGTGCCAGCAGCTTAAGACAGCCCGGCAGATATGGCTACACCTTC.

V is TRBV28 and J is TRBJ2-7, with TRBD1 matching over 9 bases. Germline-derived CDR1 and CDR2 are MDHEN and SYDVKM. The CDR3 extends over 14 amino acids. The trim removed 7 bases at V and 4 bases at J, leaving 8 bases unmatched. The CDR3 DNA is TGTGCCAGCACACGTCGACAGGGGGGTTACGAGCAGTACTTC. Protein sequence: CASTRRQGGYEQYF.

The chain recombines TRBV7-2 with TRBJ2-5; D is ambiguous. Germline lookup yields CDR1 SGHTA and CDR2 FQGNSA. CDR3 length: 13 residues. V lost 2 bases and J lost 1, with 5 bases in between. The chain's CDR3 is CASSLYPQETQYF. As DNA, the CDR3 is TGTGCCAGCAGCTTATATCCCCAAGAGACCCAGTACTTC.

J is TRBJ1-4 and V is TRBV5-1; the match to TRBD1 covers 7 bases. Germline V gene lookup returns CDR1 SGHRS and CDR2 YFSETQ. With 5 bases clipped from V and 3 bases from J, the junction kept 10 bases outside the gene matches. The CDR3 has 16 amino acids. The CDR3 protein is CASSSTGLVPNEKLFF. The CDR3 nucleotides are TGCGCCAGCAGTTCGACAGGGTTGGTGCCTAATGAAAAACTGTTTTTT.

J is TRBJ2-1 and V is TRBV6-5; TRBD2 agrees at 10 bases. Germline V gene lookup returns CDR1 MNHEY and CDR2 SVGAGI. The CDR3 runs 15 residues. V shed 5 bases and J 4 bases; nucleotides not matched to a gene: 5. DNA of the CDR3: TGTGCCAGCAGTCTTAGCGGGAGGTCGTACAATGAGCAGTTCTTC. Its protein is CASSLSGRSYNEQFF.

V and J are TRBV6-1 and TRBJ2-7; 8 nucleotides match TRBD1. The CDR3 is 14 residues long. Germline CDR1 is MNHNS and CDR2 is SASEGT. The J segment lost 4 bases and the V segment lost 6 bases, leaving 8 bases of the junction unmatched. CDR3 loop: CASRDRVPLYEQYF. The CDR3 nucleotides read TGTGCCAGCAGGGACAGGGTCCCCCTATACGAGCAGTACTTC.

This clone was seen only once. The chain uses TRBV5-4 and TRBJ2-7; TRBD1 or TRBD2 may be the D gene (6 bases each). Germline CDR1 reads SGHNT; CDR2 reads YYREEE (reference sequence). V lost 7 bases and J 10 bases, leaving 27 bases between the germline ends. The CDR3 runs 15 residues. The CDR3 coding sequence is TGTGCCAGCTGCCACTACCGGGACACCCCTAGCGACCAGTACTTC. Protein product: CASCHYRDTPSDQYF. The variable domain in full, with the rest retrieved from reference TRBV5-4 and TRBJ2-7, is ETGVTQSPTHLIKTRGQQVTLRCSSQSGHNTVSWYQQALGQGPQFIFQYYREEENGRGNFPPRFSGLQFPNYSSELNVNALELDDSALYLCASCHYRDTPSDQYFGPGTRLTVT.

This clone was observed once. V is TRBV5-1 and J is TRBJ1-3, with D maybe TRBD1 (5 bases). Germline loops: CDR1 SGHRS, CDR2 YFSETQ. The V gene lost 6 bases and the J gene lost 0 bases, with 13 bases spanning the gap. The CDR3 sequence is 15 residues long. DNA for the CDR3: TGCGCCAGCACGGGCGGGCAGGGCTCTGGAAACACCATATATTTT. This encodes CASTGGQGSGNTIYF.

V gene TRBV9 combines with J gene TRBJ2-7; 8 bases are a match to TRBD1. V lost 4 bases, J lost 6 bases, and 9 bases stayed unmatched. The CDR3 consists of 14 residues. Per germline, CDR1 SGDLS and CDR2 YYNGEE. In DNA, the CDR3 is TGTGCCAGCAGCATAGGACAGGGATGGGTCGAGCAGTACTTC. Protein product: CASSIGQGWVEQYF. The variable domain in full, completed from reference TRBV9 and TRBJ2-7, reads DSGVTQTPKHLITATGQRVTLRCSPRSGDLSVYWYQQSLDQGLQFLIQYYNGEERAKGNILERFSAQQFPDLHSELNLSSLELGDSALYFCASSIGQGWVEQYFGPGTRLTVT.

This chain links TRBV11-3 with TRBJ2-7; maybe TRBD1 (5 bases). The CDR3 runs to 13 residues. The ends were cut back, 0 bases at V and 4 bases at J, with 7 bases in the middle. Germline values: CDR1 SGHNT, CDR2 YENEEA. The DNA for the CDR3 is TGTGCCAGCAGCTTAGAGTCAGGGTACGAGCAGTACTTC. Its translation is CASSLESGYEQYF.

This clone was detected once. The chain has TRBV7-3 and TRBJ2-3; 7 bases line up with TRBD1. This CDR3 has 13 residues. CDR1 is SGHTA, CDR2 FQGTGA, per germline. J gave up 4 bases and V 5 bases, and 3 bases lay outside the gene matches. Here the CDR3 DNA reads TGTGCCAGCAGCGTAGGGGGCCCAGATACGCAGTATTTT. This encodes CASSVGGPDTQYF.

This chain joins TRBV19 and TRBJ2-7; either TRBD1 or TRBD2 may fit D (5 bases each). Per the germline V gene, CDR1 is LNHDA and CDR2 is SQIVND (reference sequence). This CDR3 contains 16 residues. Trimming removed 6 bases from V and 3 bases from J, with 21 bases in between. This CDR3 is CASRRRGAGGIYEQYF. The CDR3 nucleotides are TGTGCCAGTAGGAGGAGAGGGGCAGGCGGAATCTACGAGCAGTACTTC.

V and J are TRBV6-1 and TRBJ1-4, with TRBD1 as a possible D gene (6 bases). V lost 8 bases, J lost 11 bases, and 21 bases lay in between. The CDR3 consists of 14 residues. The germline gives CDR1 MNHNS, CDR2 SASEGT. CDR3 sequence (DNA): TGTGCCAGCGTCCTAGGGCCGACAGGTTTTAAACTGTTTTTT. Protein sequence: CASVLGPTGFKLFF.

The gene calls are TRBV2 and TRBJ1-2; D perhaps matches TRBD1 (6 bases). The CDR3 is 14 amino acids. V gave up 8 bases and J gave up 7 bases, with 20 bases separating them. Germline assignment: CDR1 SNHLY and CDR2 FYNNEI. As DNA, the CDR3 is TGTGCCAGCTCTGTCTTGGGGGCACGGGGTGGCTACACCTTC. Residues: CASSVLGARGGYTF.

This clone occurred once. The chain couples TRBV18 to TRBJ2-7, with 11 bases aligning to TRBD1. Trimming took 3 bases from V and 5 from J; bases not matched to a gene: 6. CDR3 size: 15 residues. CDR1 and CDR2 from the germline V gene are KGHSH and LQKENI. The CDR3 nucleotides read TGTGCCAGCTCACCCGGGACAGGGGGAGTCAACGAGCAGTACTTC. Protein sequence: CASSPGTGGVNEQYF.

The gene calls are TRBV5-4 and TRBJ2-3; 7 positions agree with TRBD2. The CDR3 loop spans 17 amino acids. Germline V lookup: CDR1 SGHNT, CDR2 YYREEE (reference sequence). Trimming cost V 0 bases and J 4 bases; bases outside gene matches: 11. The CDR3 DNA reads TGTGCCAGCAGCTTGGTTGGGAGGGTAAGGACGTCAGATACGCAGTATTTT. Translation gives CASSLVGRVRTSDTQYF.

The chain couples TRBV14 to TRBJ2-7, with 8 bases lining up with TRBD1. CDR1 and CDR2 from the germline V gene are SGHDN and FVKESK. The CDR3 covers 14 residues. V gave up 4 bases and J gave up 7 bases; unmatched junction bases: 9. The CDR3, as DNA: TGTGCCAGCAGCCCGGGTCAGGGGGCACGGGAGCAGTACTTC. This sequence encodes CASSPGQGAREQYF.

The chain combines TRBV6-1 with TRBJ1-2, with D hard to call. The germline V gene has CDR1 MNHNS and CDR2 SASEGT. CDR3 length: 13 amino acids. V lost 6 bases and J lost 8, with 16 bases in between. The CDR3 DNA reads TGTGCCAGCAGGTCTCAGACAAGCTCAGGCTACACCTTC. It is translated as CASRSQTSSGYTF.

This sequence joins TRBV9 and TRBJ2-1, with 14 bases identical to TRBD2. The CDR3 is 19 residues long. The V segment lost 4 bases and the J segment 3 bases; nucleotides outside the gene matches: 12. Germline lookup yields CDR1 SGDLS and CDR2 YYNGEE. The CDR3 region has the DNA TGTGCCAGCAGCCCTAGACTAGCGGGAGGGCCCATGGGCTACAATGAGCAGTTCTTC. Its translation: CASSPRLAGGPMGYNEQFF. Together with reference TRBV9 and TRBJ2-1, the CDR3 gives the full variable domain: DSGVTQTPKHLITATGQRVTLRCSPRSGDLSVYWYQQSLDQGLQFLIQYYNGEERAKGNILERFSAQQFPDLHSELNLSSLELGDSALYFCASSPRLAGGPMGYNEQFFGPGTRLTVL.

This clone occurred once. The chain links TRBV7-3 to TRBJ2-7, with 10 nucleotides matching TRBD2. Germline lookup yields CDR1 SGHTA and CDR2 FQGTGA. Trimming at V came to 5 bases and at J to 5 bases, leaving 6 bases not matched to a gene. CDR3 length: 14 residues. The CDR3 sequence: CASSPSGRANEQYF. The DNA of the CDR3 is TGTGCCAGCAGCCCGAGCGGGAGGGCCAACGAGCAGTACTTC.

CDR3 sequence reads: CAWSWRRVGNYGYTF. Here the CDR3 DNA reads TGTGCCTGGAGTTGGAGAAGGGTGGGGAACTATGGCTACACCTTC. The genes are TRBV30 and TRBJ1-2, with D uncertain. Germline V gives CDR1 GTSNPN, CDR2 SVGIG (reference sequence). V lost 2 bases to trimming and J lost 2 bases, with 15 bases between them. This CDR3 has 15 residues. The entire variable domain, with the rest obtained from reference TRBV30 and TRBJ1-2, is as follows: SQTIHQWPATLVQPVGSPLSLECTVEGTSNPNLYWYRQAAGRGLQLLFYSVGIGQISSEVPQNLSASRPQDRQFILSSKKLLLSDSGFYLCAWSWRRVGNYGYTFGSGTRLTVV.